Listed here are 15 T cell receptor beta chains from one sample, sequenced in a study of shared clonotypes between healthy human individuals. Here immunoSEQ multiplex PCR was the method, and the copy in TCRdb shows in-frame clones only, minus some. The sample includes about 110,000 clones, 68% of them seen just once. Sequencing input: memory CD8+ T cells sorted from blood. Stated subset: CD45RO+ cells pooled with CCR7-negative TemRA cells. The receptor set was obtained from a young woman in good health.

V and J are TRBV6-5 and TRBJ2-7, with 7 positions matching TRBD1. Germline V gene data show CDR1 as MNHEY and CDR2 as SVGAGI. V shed 2 bases and J 3 bases; nucleotides not matched to a gene: 7. There are 15 residues in the CDR3. The CDR3 here is CASSYGIDRVYEQYF. CDR3 bases: TGTGCCAGCAGTTACGGCATCGACAGGGTCTACGAGCAGTACTTC.

In this sample, this clone turned up many times. The chain recombines TRBV27 with TRBJ2-5; D gene uncertain. The CDR3 extends over 14 amino acids. V lost 3 bases to trimming and J lost 5 bases, with 13 bases between them. CDR1 and CDR2 from the germline V gene are MNHEY and SMNVEV (reference sequence). In nucleotides, the CDR3 is TGTGCCAGCAGTTTCGGGCCAGCTTCCGAGACCCAGTACTTC. Translated, it gives CASSFGPASETQYF.

The V and J genes are TRBV9 and TRBJ1-2; D might be TRBD1 (5 bases). Looked up from germline, CDR1 is SGDLS and CDR2 is YYNGEE. With 0 bases removed from V and 8 bases from J, the gap between germline ends came to 20 bases. The CDR3 length is 16 residues. CDR3 bases: TGTGCCAGCAGCGTAGATGCAGGGCTCCCCGGGAAGGGCTACACCTTC. Protein sequence: CASSVDAGLPGKGYTF.

The chain combines TRBV14 with TRBJ2-3; D is uncertain. The CDR3 contains 16 residues. Germline-derived CDR1 and CDR2 are SGHDN and FVKESK. V was trimmed by 4 bases and J by 0 bases, leaving 14 bases between them. In nucleotides, the CDR3 is TGTGCCAGCAGCCTCTCGGCCACACCTAGCACAGATACGCAGTATTTT. Translated: CASSLSATPSTDTQYF.

V and J are TRBV29-1 and TRBJ2-2; 14 nucleotides match TRBD2. Looked up from germline, CDR1 is SQVTM and CDR2 is ANQGSEA. Losses at the gene ends were 6 bases for V and 4 bases for J; bases not matched to a gene: 7. This CDR3 is built from 16 residues. CDR3 in amino acids: CSVLTSGRGGTGELFF. The CDR3 region has the DNA TGCAGCGTGCTGACTAGCGGGAGGGGGGGCACCGGGGAGCTGTTTTTT.

V is TRBV5-1 and J is TRBJ2-3, with D tentatively TRBD1 (6 bases). This CDR3 contains 16 residues. Germline lookup yields CDR1 SGHRS and CDR2 YFSETQ. The ends were cut back, 0 bases at V and 2 bases at J, with 13 bases in the middle. CDR3 coding DNA: TGCGCCAGCAGCTTGGAACCGGGACAACCCACAGATACGCAGTATTTT. Encoded protein: CASSLEPGQPTDTQYF. The whole variable domain, filled in from reference TRBV5-1 and TRBJ2-3, reads KAGVTQTPRYLIKTRGQQVTLSCSPISGHRSVSWYQQTPGQGLQFLFEYFSETQRNKGNFPGRFSGRQFSNSRSEMNVSTLELGDSALYLCASSLEPGQPTDTQYFGPGTRLTVL.

The chain carries TRBV29-1 and TRBJ2-7; 8 bases match TRBD1. Germline V gene data show CDR1 as SQVTM and CDR2 as ANQGSEA. The ends lost 5 bases at V and 3 bases at J; junction bases unmatched: 12. The length of the CDR3 is 15 residues. CDR3 protein: CSVWISGTGDYEQYF. CDR3 DNA sequence: TGCAGCGTTTGGATAAGTGGGACAGGAGACTACGAGCAGTACTTC.

The chain employs TRBV27 and TRBJ1-3; TRBD1 matches 7 bases. CDR1 MNHEY and CDR2 SMNVEV come from the germline V gene (reference sequence). Trimming took 5 bases from V and 6 from J; bases not matched to a gene: 10. CDR3 length equals 15 residues. As DNA, the CDR3 is TGTGCCAGCAGTCCACGACAGGGTCTCTCAAACACCATATATTTT. This sequence encodes CASSPRQGLSNTIYF.

This chain joins TRBV9 and TRBJ2-7, with D perhaps TRBD2 (5 bases). V lost 0 bases, J lost 2 bases, and 9 bases lay in between. CDR3 length equals 14 residues. Germline lookup yields CDR1 SGDLS and CDR2 YYNGEE. CDR3 residues: CASSVGGITYEQYF. The CDR3 nucleotides read TGTGCCAGCAGCGTAGGAGGGATTACCTACGAGCAGTACTTC. Combining the CDR3 with reference TRBV9 and TRBJ2-7 gives the whole variable domain DSGVTQTPKHLITATGQRVTLRCSPRSGDLSVYWYQQSLDQGLQFLIQYYNGEERAKGNILERFSAQQFPDLHSELNLSSLELGDSALYFCASSVGGITYEQYFGPGTRLTVT.

This chain joins TRBV6-1 and TRBJ2-3; perhaps TRBD1 as D (6 bases). Germline lookup yields CDR1 MNHNS and CDR2 SASEGT. CDR3 length: 15 residues. The V end lost 6 bases, the J end lost 0 bases, and 13 bases lay between the germline ends. The CDR3 here is CASRLGQSSTDTQYF. The CDR3 DNA reads as TGTGCCAGCAGGTTAGGACAGTCTAGCACAGATACGCAGTATTTT.

The genes are TRBV13 and TRBJ2-5, with 7 nucleotides matching TRBD1. Germline loops: CDR1 PRHDT, CDR2 FYEKMQ (reference sequence). The junction had 19 bases not matched to a gene; V was cut back by 5 bases and J by 4 bases. CDR3 length equals 18 residues. In nucleotides, the CDR3 is TGTGCCAGCAGCCCAACGAGGGGGCTAGCATATCGGTCAGAGACCCAGTACTTC. This translates into CASSPTRGLAYRSETQYF.

V and J are TRBV7-3 and TRBJ2-2; possible D gene TRBD2, 6 bases. Germline V gives CDR1 SGHTA, CDR2 FQGTGA. V dropped 5 bases and J dropped 3 bases, with 16 bases sitting between them. This CDR3 comprises 16 residues. The CDR3 DNA sequence: TGTGCCAGCAGCACCTACGGTGGGAGGTACACCGGGGAGCTGTTTTTT. It encodes CASSTYGGRYTGELFF. Together with reference TRBV7-3 and TRBJ2-2, the CDR3 gives the full variable domain: GAGVSQTPSNKVTEKGKYVELRCDPISGHTALYWYRQSLGQGPEFLIYFQGTGAADDSGLPNDRFFAVRPEGSVSTLKIQRTERGDSAVYLCASSTYGGRYTGELFFGEGSRLTVL.

This clone was counted a single time. The CDR3 region is CAIYSYGYTF. The CDR3 DNA reads TGCGCCATCTACTCCTATGGCTACACCTTC. This sequence joins TRBV23-1 and TRBJ1-2; unclear D gene. TRBV23-1 is an ORF for which the function is uncertain. The CDR3 is made up of 10 amino acids. V lost 10 bases and J lost 4, with 7 bases in between.

This clone was counted at least ten times. The V gene is TRBV21-1, the J gene TRBJ1-2; the D call in the table, TRBD1, was not verified against the DNA. TRBV21-1 is annotated as a pseudogene. CDR3 size: 14 residues. The CDR3 bases are TGTGCCAGCAGCCTAGGCTTTAGGGGCTATGGCTACACCTTC. This sequence encodes CASSLGFRGYGYTF.

The chain has TRBV7-2 and TRBJ1-2; D gene unclear. The ends were cut back, 1 base at V and 3 bases at J, with 6 bases in the middle. The CDR3 runs to 13 residues. Germline lookup yields CDR1 SGHTA and CDR2 FQGNSA. The chain's CDR3 is CASSLGQYYGYTF. The CDR3 DNA sequence: TGTGCCAGCAGCTTAGGCCAGTACTATGGCTACACCTTC.